One T cell receptor beta chain is described in this entry. Its antigen is undetermined. This sample was included in a study of T and B cells in COVID-19 patients. Study-wide background: Most recovered patients had mild to moderate COVID-19 treated as outpatients. Of approximately 21 active-infection patients, roughly eleven were critically ill with mechanical ventilation or extracorporeal membrane oxygenation. General study findings and limits: Clonality of TRB repertoires was high in active COVID-19; recovery brought above-healthy diversity and richness. Patients with COVID-19 reportedly showed strongly skewed T cell receptor beta variable and joining gene usage.

This CDR3 region has 13 residues. CDR1 is LNHDA, CDR2 SQIVND, per germline (reference sequence). With 4 bases clipped from V and 9 bases from J, the junction kept 6 bases outside the gene matches. Blood genomic DNA input for TRB amplification was about 250-500 ng. TRB rearrangements were amplified by multiplex PCR with BIOMED2 TRB-A/B primers. Via MiXCR, TCRdb re-called the multiplex PCR reads, giving one row per CDR3 protein. Here the sample spans some 11,000 distinct CDR3 sequences, roughly 31% being singletons. The chain carries TRBV19 and TRBJ1-5, with 7 bases aligning to TRBD1. Sequencing used blood. This TCR was sampled from a human donor with active COVID-19. The CDR3 DNA reads as TGTGCCAGTAGTAAACAGGGGTTCTCGCCCCAGCATTTT. As protein: CASSKQGFSPQHF.